The T cell receptor (beta chain) described here comes from a study of chronic HIV infection and antiretroviral therapy. The CDR3 is 14 residues long. The V and J ends lost 4 bases and 0 bases respectively, with 11 bases between them. Germline V lookup: CDR1 SGDLS, CDR2 YYNGEE. TCRdb re-derived calls from the 5' RACE reads in MiXCR, one entry per CDR3 protein. The sample gives approximately 30,000 distinct CDR3 sequences, under 9.5% of which show up once; roughly 2.7% is in the top ten. This sequence originates from an adult who had HIV and had not received antiretroviral therapy, or was an uninfected healthy control (not recorded which). Input material: peripheral blood. This chain uses TRBV9 with TRBJ2-7, with D maybe TRBD2 (6 bases). CDR3 bases: TGTGCCAGCAGCCAGGGTAGCGGCTCCTACGAGCAGTACTTC. It yields the protein CASSQGSGSYEQYF.